This passage covers 14 T cell receptor beta chains from one sample sequenced in a study of T-cell reconstitution after alpha-beta-depleted transplantation in children. TCRbeta library preparation incorporated unique molecular identifiers. Using its own MiXCR run on the PCR reads, TCRdb lists one record per CDR3 protein. The sample consists of around 140,000 distinct CDR3 sequences, around 10% of them appearing once. This material consisted of PBMCs, mostly from graft donor cells, taken 180 days after TCRalphabeta/CD19-depleted stem cell transplant. These receptors were taken from a female patient between 2 and 15 years old who had a stem cell transplant for congenital amegakaryocytic thrombocytopenia, so the T cells may come from the graft donor.

This clonotype was counted a few times. The chain recombines TRBV20-1 with TRBJ2-5; TRBD1 or TRBD2 may be the D gene (5 bases each). Trimming removed 8 bases at V and 7 bases at J, with 20 bases between. The V gene's germline CDR1 is DFQATT and CDR2 SNEGSKA (reference sequence). The length of the CDR3 is 13 residues. CDR3 loop: CSTGPQEWGTQYF. For the CDR3, the DNA is TGCAGTACGGGACCTCAGGAATGGGGGACCCAGTACTTC.

This clonotype occurred many times. The J gene is TRBJ1-4, the V gene TRBV7-2, with no clear D. Germline CDR1 and CDR2: SGHTA and FQGNSA. The CDR3 extends over 12 amino acids. The V and J ends lost 5 bases and 10 bases respectively, with 11 bases between them. DNA for the CDR3: TGTGCCAGCAGCCACCTGCGGGGAAAACTGTTTTTT. Translated, it gives CASSHLRGKLFF.

This clonotype was counted at least ten times. The DNA of the CDR3 is TGCAGTGCTAGCCGGGACAGCAGGAGAGATACGCAGTATTTT. This sequence encodes CSASRDSRRDTQYF. The V and J genes are TRBV20-1 and TRBJ2-3, with 7 bases aligning to TRBD1. The CDR3 is made up of 14 amino acids. CDR1 is DFQATT and CDR2 is SNEGSKA in the germline V gene (reference sequence). Trimming cost V 3 bases and J 5 bases; bases outside gene matches: 8.

In this sample, this clonotype turned up many times. V gene TRBV29-1 combines with J gene TRBJ1-3; D uncertain. Between the trimmed V and J ends, which lost 0 bases and 2 bases, there was a span of 8 bases. Germline values: CDR1 SQVTM, CDR2 ANQGSEA. CDR3 size: 14 residues. The DNA of the CDR3 is TGCAGCGTTGAAGAGGGAGAACCTGGAAACACCATATATTTT. Translating gives CSVEEGEPGNTIYF.

This clonotype occurred a few times. The CDR3 coding sequence is TGTGCCACCAGCAGAGACAGGGAAGGATCACCCCTCCACTTT. Its protein is CATSRDREGSPLHF. The rearrangement links TRBV15 to TRBJ1-6, with D perhaps matching TRBD1 (5 bases). V lost 0 bases and J 10 bases, leaving 10 bases between the germline ends. Germline V gene sequence: CDR1 LNHNV, CDR2 YYDKDF (reference sequence). The CDR3 covers 14 residues. The variable domain in full, completed from reference TRBV15 and TRBJ1-6, reads DAMVIQNPRYQVTQFGKPVTLSCSQTLNHNVMYWYQQKSSQAPKLLFHYYDKDFNNEADTPDNFQSRRPNTSFCFLDIRSPGLGDTAMYLCATSRDREGSPLHFGNGTRLTVT.

This clonotype has at least ten counts. The CDR3: CSASSEAGTGMNTEAFF. DNA of the CDR3: TGCAGTGCTAGCTCGGAGGCGGGAACGGGAATGAACACTGAAGCTTTCTTT. This chain uses TRBV20-1 with TRBJ1-1; no firm D call. The germline V gene encodes CDR1 DFQATT and CDR2 SNEGSKA (reference sequence). The CDR3 is made up of 17 amino acids. Trimming removed 3 bases from V and 0 bases from J, with 20 bases in between.

This clonotype was seen at least ten times. The chain is built from TRBV7-2 and TRBJ1-6; 8 positions match TRBD1. This CDR3 contains 19 residues. Germline V gene lookup returns CDR1 SGHTA and CDR2 FQGNSA. After removal of 5 bases from V and 9 bases from J, the junction contained 21 bases not matched to a gene. CDR3 in amino acids: CASSPRGQGGVTVGSPLHF. Here the CDR3 DNA reads TGTGCCAGCAGCCCCAGGGGGCAGGGCGGTGTCACTGTGGGTTCACCCCTCCACTTT.

This clonotype was detected many times. The chain has TRBV18 and TRBJ2-5; TRBD1 might be the D (6 bases). V lost 0 bases and J 4 bases, leaving 9 bases between the germline ends. The CDR3 loop spans 14 amino acids. Germline V gives CDR1 KGHSH, CDR2 LQKENI. The CDR3 loop reads CASSPPQGPETQYF. The CDR3 coding sequence is TGTGCCAGCTCACCACCCCAGGGGCCAGAGACCCAGTACTTC.

This clonotype has a count of ten or more. The rearrangement joins TRBV5-1 to TRBJ2-4; tentatively, D is TRBD1 or TRBD2 (5 bases each). The CDR3 contains 15 residues. Germline CDR1 is SGHRS and CDR2 is YFSETQ. The V gene lost 4 bases and the J gene lost 2 bases, with 13 bases spanning the gap. The CDR3 DNA reads TGCGCCAGCAGCCCCGGGGCCGTGTCCAAAAACATTCAGTACTTC. Protein: CASSPGAVSKNIQYF.

The chain joins TRBV20-1 to TRBJ2-1; D might be TRBD1 (6 bases). Trimming removed 5 bases from V and 0 bases from J, with 8 bases in between. Germline V gene sequence: CDR1 DFQATT, CDR2 SNEGSKA (reference sequence). The CDR3 consists of 13 residues. The CDR3 DNA follows: TGCAGTGCTGGCAGGGGCTCCTACAATGAGCAGTTCTTC. It is translated as CSAGRGSYNEQFF.

This clonotype was recorded once. Possible read error: a much larger clone is one base away. The chain couples TRBV9 to TRBJ2-6; D possibly corresponds to TRBD1 (5 bases). This CDR3 has 16 residues. Germline CDR1 and CDR2: SGDLS and YYNGEE. The CDR3 loop reads CASSVAWASGANGLTF. DNA for the CDR3: TGTGCCAGCAGCGTAGCTTGGGCCTCTGGGGCCAACGGCCTGACTTTC.

At least ten counts were recorded for this clonotype. This chain joins TRBV5-1 and TRBJ2-2, with D perhaps being TRBD1 or TRBD2 (5 bases each). The CDR3 covers 14 residues. The germline V gene encodes CDR1 SGHRS and CDR2 YFSETQ. V dropped 4 bases and J dropped 3 bases, with 10 bases sitting between them. The CDR3 DNA follows: TGCGCCAGCAGCCCTCGAGGGGACACCGGGGAGCTGTTTTTT. Amino acids: CASSPRGDTGELFF.

Ten or more counts support this clonotype. J is TRBJ2-5 and V is TRBV29-1; 16 positions agree with TRBD2. The J segment lost 5 bases and the V segment lost 4 bases, leaving 7 bases of the junction unmatched. Germline V gene data show CDR1 as SQVTM and CDR2 as ANQGSEA. The CDR3 is 16 residues long. The chain's CDR3 is CSVVGLAGGPLETQYF. CDR3 nucleotide sequence: TGCAGCGTTGTGGGACTAGCGGGAGGGCCCCTGGAGACCCAGTACTTC. Variable domain in full (rest from reference TRBV29-1 and TRBJ2-5): SAVISQKPSRDICQRGTSLTIQCQVDSQVTMMFWYRQQPGQSLTLIATANQGSEATYESGFVIDKFPISRPNLTFSTLTVSNMSPEDSSIYLCSVVGLAGGPLETQYFGPGTRLLVL.

Ten or more counts support this clonotype. The V gene is TRBV28, the J gene TRBJ1-6; 7 bases line up with TRBD1. V shed 7 bases and J 8 bases; nucleotides not matched to a gene: 8. This CDR3 is 14 amino acids long. The germline CDR1 and CDR2 sequences are MDHEN and SYDVKM. Here the CDR3 reads CASTQGVRDSPLHF. DNA of the CDR3: TGTGCCAGCACCCAGGGGGTGAGGGATTCACCCCTCCACTTT.